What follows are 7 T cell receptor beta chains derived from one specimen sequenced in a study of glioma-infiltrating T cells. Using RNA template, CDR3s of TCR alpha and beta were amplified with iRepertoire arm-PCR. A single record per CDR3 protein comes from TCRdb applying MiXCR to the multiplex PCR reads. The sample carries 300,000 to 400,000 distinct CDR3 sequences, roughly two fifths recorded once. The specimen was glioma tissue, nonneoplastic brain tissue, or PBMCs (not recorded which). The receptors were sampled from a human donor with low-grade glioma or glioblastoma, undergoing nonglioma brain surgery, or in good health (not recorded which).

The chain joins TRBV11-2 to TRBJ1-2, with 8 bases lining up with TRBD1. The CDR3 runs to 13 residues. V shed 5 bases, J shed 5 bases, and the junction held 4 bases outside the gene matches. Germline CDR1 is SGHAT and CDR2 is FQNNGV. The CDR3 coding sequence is TGTGCCAGCAGCGTCACAGGGGGGTATGGCTACACCTTC. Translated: CASSVTGGYGYTF.

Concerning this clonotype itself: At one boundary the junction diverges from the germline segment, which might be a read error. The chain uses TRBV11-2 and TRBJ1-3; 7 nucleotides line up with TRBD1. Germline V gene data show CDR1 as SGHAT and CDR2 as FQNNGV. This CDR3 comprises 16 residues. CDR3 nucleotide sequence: TGTGCCAGCAGCTCCGACAGGGCACAACTCGGAAACATCATATATTTT. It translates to CASSSDRAQLGNIIYF.

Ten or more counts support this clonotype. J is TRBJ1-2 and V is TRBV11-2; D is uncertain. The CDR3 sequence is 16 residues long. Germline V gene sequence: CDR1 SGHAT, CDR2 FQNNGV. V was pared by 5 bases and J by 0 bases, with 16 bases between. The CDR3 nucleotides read TGTGCCAGCAGCCCTCTTCCTGGGGTTACTAACTATGGCTACACCTTC. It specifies CASSPLPGVTNYGYTF.

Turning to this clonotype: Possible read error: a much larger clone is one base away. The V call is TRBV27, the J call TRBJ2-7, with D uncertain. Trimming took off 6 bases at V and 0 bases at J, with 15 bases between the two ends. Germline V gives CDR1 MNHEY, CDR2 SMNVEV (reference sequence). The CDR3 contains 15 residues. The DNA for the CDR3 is TGTGCCAGCAGATTCTTCGGGCGCGGCTCCTACGAGCAGTACTTC. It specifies CASRFFGRGSYEQYF.

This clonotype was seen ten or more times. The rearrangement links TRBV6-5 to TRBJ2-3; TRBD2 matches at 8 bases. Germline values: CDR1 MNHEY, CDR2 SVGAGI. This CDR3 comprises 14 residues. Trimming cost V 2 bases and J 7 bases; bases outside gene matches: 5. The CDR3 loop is CASSYRGTSYTQYF. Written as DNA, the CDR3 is TGTGCCAGCAGTTACCGCGGGACTAGTTATACGCAGTATTTT.

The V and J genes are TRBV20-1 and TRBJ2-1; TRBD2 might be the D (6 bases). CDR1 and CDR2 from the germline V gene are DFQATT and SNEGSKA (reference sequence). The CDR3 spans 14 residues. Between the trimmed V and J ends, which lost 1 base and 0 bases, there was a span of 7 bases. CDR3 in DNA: TGCAGTGCTAGAGGGGGGGACTCCTACAATGAGCAGTTCTTC. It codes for CSARGGDSYNEQFF.

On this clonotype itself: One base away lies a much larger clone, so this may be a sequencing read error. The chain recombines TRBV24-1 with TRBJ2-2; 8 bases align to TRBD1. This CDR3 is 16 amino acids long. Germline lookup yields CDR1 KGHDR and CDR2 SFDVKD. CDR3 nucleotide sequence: TGTGCCACCAGTGACTCCGGACAGGGTCAGACCGGGGAGCTGCTTTTT. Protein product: CATSDSGQGQTGELLF.